This TCR beta chain originates from a study of cytomegalovirus exposure and HLA in healthy donors. This CDR3 has 17 amino acids. Trimming shortened V by 3 bases and J by 0 bases, and 15 bases separated the two germline ends. Germline loops: CDR1 SGHTS, CDR2 YDEGEE. Clones were sequenced by immunoSEQ multiplex PCR, and TCRdb holds only the in-frame ones, with some missing. The top ten hold almost 0.9% of the sample, which has roughly 100,000 clones, about 94% seen once. Sequenced sample: PBMCs. J is TRBJ1-4 and V is TRBV5-8, with D unresolved. This receptor was obtained from a woman aged 18-29 years in good health and CMV-seronegative. The CDR3 here is CASSSTVRRATNEKLFF. The DNA for the CDR3 is TGTGCCAGCAGCTCTACGGTCCGGCGGGCAACTAATGAAAAACTGTTTTTT.